The 27 T cell receptor beta chains reported below all come from one sample, sequenced in a study of blood T cell repertoires in COVID-19. TCRdb's copy holds only in-frame clones and misses some; the assay was immunoSEQ multiplex PCR. Of 110,000 or so clones in the sample, 85% to 90% were seen once. The sample consisted of peripheral blood. The receptors stem from a human donor in a cohort sampled during active COVID-19.

The J gene is TRBJ2-7, the V gene TRBV6-5; 11 bases match TRBD1. Germline CDR1 is MNHEY and CDR2 is SVGAGI. Losses at the gene ends were 6 bases for V and 6 bases for J; bases not matched to a gene: 7. This CDR3 spans 14 amino acids. CDR3 region: CASRGQGATSEQYF. DNA of the CDR3: TGTGCCAGCAGAGGACAGGGGGCGACTTCCGAGCAGTACTTC.

The J gene is TRBJ1-4, the V gene TRBV7-9; D not certain. CDR1 is SEHNR and CDR2 is FQNEAQ in the germline V gene (reference sequence). Trimming shortened V by 1 base and J by 6 bases, and 18 bases separated the two germline ends. The CDR3 spans 17 residues. CDR3 DNA: TGTGCCAGCAGCTTAGAGTCGTCCCTGGGAGCGGATGAAAAACTGTTTTTT. Its protein product is CASSLESSLGADEKLFF.

This clone is a singleton in its sample. V and J are TRBV24-1 and TRBJ2-7, with 12 bases lining up with TRBD2. This CDR3 comprises 18 residues. Germline loops: CDR1 KGHDR, CDR2 SFDVKD. Trimming cost V 5 bases and J 7 bases; bases outside gene matches: 17. This CDR3 is CATSATTSGSFIRAEQYF. The CDR3 DNA reads TGTGCCACCAGTGCCACGACTAGCGGGAGTTTTATTCGGGCTGAGCAGTACTTC.

V and J are TRBV21-1 and TRBJ2-3; whether TRBD2, the table's D call, matches the DNA was not checked. TRBV21-1 constitutes a pseudogene. The CDR3 has 15 amino acids. The CDR3 here is CASSKDGGGWDTQYF. The CDR3 DNA reads as TGTGCCAGCAGCAAAGATGGGGGGGGATGGGATACGCAGTATTTT.

The J gene is TRBJ1-3, the V gene TRBV3-1 (or the pseudogene TRBV3-2), with a tentative D call TRBD1 (6 bases). Per the germline V gene, CDR1 is LGHDT and CDR2 is YNNKEL (reference sequence). Trimming removed 4 bases at V and 0 bases at J, with 16 bases between. The CDR3 sequence is 17 residues long. The CDR3 DNA sequence: TGTGCCAGCAGCCTCGGGACATCCGTGAGCTCTGGAAACACCATATATTTT. Translation: CASSLGTSVSSGNTIYF.

The chain links TRBV6-6 to TRBJ2-7; 7 bases are a match to TRBD1. The germline V gene encodes CDR1 MNHNY and CDR2 SVGAGI (reference sequence). The junction had 12 bases not matched to a gene; V was cut back by 6 bases and J by 4 bases. The CDR3 consists of 15 residues. Here the CDR3 reads CASRFSGDSAYEQYF. DNA for the CDR3: TGTGCCAGCAGGTTTAGTGGGGACAGCGCATACGAGCAGTACTTC.

The chain has TRBV11-3 and TRBJ1-3, with D tentatively TRBD1 (6 bases). Looked up from germline, CDR1 is SGHNT and CDR2 is YENEEA. CDR3 length: 17 residues. Trimming cost V 5 bases and J 0 bases, with 17 bases left between them. CDR3 sequence reads: CASSLLRGINSGNTIYF. The CDR3 nucleotides are TGTGCCAGCAGCCTCCTTAGGGGGATAAACTCTGGAAACACCATATATTTT. The entire variable domain, with the rest obtained from reference TRBV11-3 and TRBJ1-3, is as follows: EAGVVQSPRYKIIEKKQPVAFWCNPISGHNTLYWYLQNLGQGPELLIRYENEEAVDDSQLPKDRFSAERLKGVDSTLKIQPAELGDSAVYLCASSLLRGINSGNTIYFGEGSWLTVV.

This clone was seen more than once but under ten times. This chain joins TRBV24-1 and TRBJ1-2; D gene ambiguous. The CDR3 loop spans 15 amino acids. CDR1 and CDR2 (germline): KGHDR, SFDVKD. V gave up 3 bases and J gave up 8 bases, with 18 bases separating them. CDR3 region: CATSDHGRYGIGYTF. Written as DNA, the CDR3 is TGTGCCACCAGTGATCATGGACGGTACGGGATAGGCTACACCTTC.

This chain uses TRBV24-1 with TRBJ2-2, with TRBD1 matching 10 bases. Germline V gene lookup returns CDR1 KGHDR and CDR2 SFDVKD. V gave up 6 bases and J gave up 3 bases; unmatched junction bases: 6. CDR3 length: 16 amino acids. The CDR3 DNA sequence: TGTGCCACCAGTTCGGGACAGGGGCGATACACCGGGGAGCTGTTTTTT. It is translated as CATSSGQGRYTGELFF.

The V and J genes are TRBV24-1 and TRBJ1-5; 7 positions agree with TRBD1. This CDR3 has 17 amino acids. Germline V gives CDR1 KGHDR, CDR2 SFDVKD. After removal of 5 bases from V and 6 bases from J, the junction contained 15 bases not matched to a gene. The CDR3 DNA reads as TGTGCCACCAGTGCCCAGGCTGGAACAGGGGAGAGTCAGCCCCAGCATTTT. This sequence encodes CATSAQAGTGESQPQHF.

The V and J genes are TRBV28 and TRBJ2-1, with 9 bases lining up with TRBD2. There are 15 residues in the CDR3. The V gene end was trimmed by 3 bases and the J gene end by 6 bases; junction bases not matched to a gene: 6. CDR1 is MDHEN, CDR2 SYDVKM, per germline. The CDR3 bases are TGTGCCAGCAGTTTCAGTTCTAGCGGGATCAATGAGCAGTTCTTC. Translated, it gives CASSFSSSGINEQFF. The whole variable domain, filled in from reference TRBV28 and TRBJ2-1, reads DVKVTQSSRYLVKRTGEKVFLECVQDMDHENMFWYRQDPGLGLRLIYFSYDVKMKEKGDIPEGYSVSREKKERFSLILESASTNQTSMYLCASSFSSSGINEQFFGPGTRLTVL.

The rearrangement uses TRBV7-3 and TRBJ2-2; 8 bases align to TRBD2. This CDR3 contains 15 residues. Germline V gives CDR1 SGHTA, CDR2 FQGTGA. The ends lost 5 bases at V and 2 bases at J; junction bases unmatched: 4. The CDR3 DNA sequence: TGTGCCAGCAGCACACTAGCGGATAACACCGGGGAGCTGTTTTTT. This codes for CASSTLADNTGELFF.

The chain uses TRBV14 and TRBJ2-5; 10 nucleotides match TRBD1. Germline lookup yields CDR1 SGHDN and CDR2 FVKESK. The junction had 7 bases not matched to a gene; V was cut back by 4 bases and J by 5 bases. The CDR3 loop spans 15 amino acids. In DNA form, the CDR3 reads TGTGCCAGCAGCCTACGACAGGGGGCTCGGGAGACCCAGTACTTC. Protein: CASSLRQGARETQYF.

CDR3 in DNA: TGTGCCAGCAGCCGGGACAGGGGTTTAACAGATACGCAGTATTTT. As protein: CASSRDRGLTDTQYF. The gene calls are TRBV9 and TRBJ2-3; 10 nucleotides agree with TRBD1. CDR1 and CDR2 from the germline V gene are SGDLS and YYNGEE. The CDR3 runs 15 residues. V lost 4 bases and J lost 3; bases outside the gene matches: 5. Complete variable domain (other parts from reference TRBV9 and TRBJ2-3): DSGVTQTPKHLITATGQRVTLRCSPRSGDLSVYWYQQSLDQGLQFLIQYYNGEERAKGNILERFSAQQFPDLHSELNLSSLELGDSALYFCASSRDRGLTDTQYFGPGTRLTVL.

In its sample, this clone was seen once. V usage is TRBV11-2 and J usage is TRBJ2-5; 8 bases map to TRBD2. The CDR3 loop spans 17 amino acids. The ends lost 3 bases at V and 0 bases at J; junction bases unmatched: 9. Germline assignment: CDR1 SGHAT and CDR2 FQNNGV. The CDR3 region has the DNA TGTGCCAGCAGCTTGGGGATGGGCGGGAGGTACCAAGAGACCCAGTACTTC. Its translation is CASSLGMGGRYQETQYF.

The count of this clone is one. The genes are TRBV9 and TRBJ1-6; 9 bases fit TRBD1. Losses at the gene ends were 3 bases for V and 8 bases for J; bases not matched to a gene: 6. The CDR3 totals 15 residues. CDR1 and CDR2 (germline): SGDLS, YYNGEE. CDR3 sequence: CASSGYRGQDSPLHF. CDR3 DNA sequence: TGTGCCAGCAGCGGGTACAGGGGGCAGGATTCACCCCTCCACTTT.

The rearrangement links TRBV18 to TRBJ1-1, with a possible D match to TRBD1 (6 bases). Germline lookup yields CDR1 KGHSH and CDR2 LQKENI. The CDR3 runs to 15 residues. Trimming removed 3 bases from V and 2 bases from J, with 13 bases in between. The DNA for the CDR3 is TGTGCCAGCTCACCCCGCGGACAGTATAACACTGAAGCTTTCTTT. Translated: CASSPRGQYNTEAFF.

The chain employs TRBV28 and TRBJ2-2; 9 nucleotides line up with TRBD1. V was clipped by 8 bases and J by 6 bases; unmatched bases: 10. The CDR3 is 15 residues long. CDR1 MDHEN and CDR2 SYDVKM come from the germline V gene. The DNA for the CDR3 is TGTGCCAGCCAGGGGACAGGGATCAGTCCCGGGGAGCTGTTTTTT. The encoded protein is CASQGTGISPGELFF.

Comment on this clone: The sample contains more than one DNA sequence encoding this CDR3. The gene calls are TRBV12-3 or TRBV12-4 and TRBJ2-7; TRBD2 is a possible D gene (6 bases). V gave up 3 bases and J gave up 1 base, with 7 bases separating them. CDR3 size: 13 residues. Here the CDR3 DNA reads TGTGCCAGCAGTTTCCGGGGGTCCTACGAGCAGTACTTC. Its translation: CASSFRGSYEQYF.

V is TRBV28 and J is TRBJ1-2; 7 bases line up with TRBD1. V trimming: 5 bases; J trimming: 4 bases; junction bases outside the gene matches: 13. CDR1 is MDHEN, CDR2 SYDVKM, per germline. The CDR3 spans 16 residues. This CDR3 is CASSGQDRTRGYGYTF. CDR3 nucleotide sequence: TGTGCCAGCAGTGGACAGGACAGGACGCGGGGCTATGGCTACACCTTC.

This clone came up once. The V and J genes are TRBV24-1 and TRBJ2-3; D is possibly TRBD1 (5 bases). The CDR3 has 13 residues. V lost 9 bases to trimming and J lost 0 bases, with 9 bases between them. From germline, CDR1 is KGHDR and CDR2 SFDVKD. The CDR3: CATRQSSTDTQYF. The CDR3 region has the DNA TGTGCCACCCGACAGTCTAGCACAGATACGCAGTATTTT.

The V and J genes are TRBV5-5 and TRBJ1-1; perhaps TRBD1 as D (5 bases). V lost 4 bases to trimming and J lost 10 bases, with 14 bases between them. Germline V gives CDR1 SGHKS, CDR2 YYEKEE (reference sequence). The CDR3 is 12 residues long. This CDR3 is CASSPGLPGAFF. Here the CDR3 DNA reads TGTGCCAGCAGCCCGGGACTCCCGGGAGCTTTCTTT.

The chain joins TRBV4-2 to TRBJ2-3; TRBD2 agrees at 12 bases. Germline V gene sequence: CDR1 LGHNA, CDR2 YNFKEQ. This CDR3 has 15 amino acids. The J segment lost 6 bases and the V segment lost 2 bases, leaving 3 bases of the junction unmatched. CDR3 DNA: TGTGCCAGCAGCCAACTAGCGGGAGGGGTGGATACGCAGTATTTT. Translating it yields CASSQLAGGVDTQYF.

About this clone: This same CDR3 is encoded by further DNA sequences in the sample. The genes are TRBV7-2 and TRBJ1-2; possibly TRBD1 for D (5 bases). Looked up from germline, CDR1 is SGHTA and CDR2 is FQGNSA. The V end lost 5 bases, the J end lost 5 bases, and 9 bases lay between the germline ends. The CDR3 length is 12 residues. CDR3: CASSLDRYGYTF. The CDR3 bases are TGTGCCAGCAGCCTAGACAGATATGGCTACACCTTC.

This chain links TRBV6-5 with TRBJ2-7; possible D gene TRBD2, 6 bases. Germline V CDR1 and CDR2: MNHEY, SVGAGI. CDR3 length: 12 amino acids. V lost 7 bases to trimming and J lost 6 bases, with 13 bases between them. The CDR3 loop reads CASIWRGFEQYF. The CDR3 DNA reads as TGTGCCAGCATTTGGCGGGGTTTCGAGCAGTACTTC.

As for this clone: The same CDR3 also results from other DNA sequences found in this sample. V is TRBV5-1 and J is TRBJ2-7; perhaps TRBD1 as D (6 bases). CDR1 is SGHRS and CDR2 is YFSETQ in the germline V gene. The germline V and J ends were trimmed by 0 bases and 4 bases, with 14 bases remaining between them. This CDR3 comprises 15 residues. In DNA form, the CDR3 reads TGCGCCAGCAGCTTGGGAACAACAGGGTTTTACGAGCAGTACTTC. Its protein product is CASSLGTTGFYEQYF.

Only one count was recorded for this clone. The V gene is TRBV5-1, the J gene TRBJ2-1, with 8 bases lining up with TRBD2. The CDR3 runs 15 residues. From germline, CDR1 is SGHRS and CDR2 YFSETQ. V shed 6 bases and J 8 bases; nucleotides not matched to a gene: 13. The CDR3 sequence is CASTASGSGVDEQFF. Written as DNA, the CDR3 is TGCGCCAGCACCGCGAGCGGGAGTGGAGTAGATGAGCAGTTCTTC.